This T cell receptor (beta chain) emerged from a study of blood T cell repertoires in COVID-19. Study-wide context: Nucleic acid was either cDNA or gDNA, and it came from T cells, B-cell-depleted T cells, or PBMCs.

Per the original data handling: Amplified reference gene primers provided the basis for estimating nucleated cell counts. Here immunoSEQ multiplex PCR was the method, and the copy in TCRdb shows in-frame clones only, minus some. V, J and clone size are those of that table, while D and trimming were read from the DNA. The sample lists 250,000 to 350,000 clones, roughly nine tenths occurring once. The ends were cut back, 5 bases at V and 1 base at J, with 8 bases in the middle. From germline, CDR1 is MDHEN and CDR2 SYDVKM. The CDR3 spans 13 residues. The receptor comes from a woman in her twenties or thirties with COVID-19, enrolled during active disease. The material sequenced was peripheral blood. The chain couples TRBV28 to TRBJ1-1; tentatively, D is TRBD1 (5 bases). Here the CDR3 DNA reads TGTGCCAGCAGTGCAGGGTGGAACACTGAAGCTTTCTTT. This codes for CASSAGWNTEAFF.